The T cell receptor (beta chain) under discussion was sequenced for a study of T cells in Graves' hyperthyroidism and ophthalmopathy. What was amplified from RNA transcripts were TCR beta CDR3 regions. First-round RT-PCR of the TCR CDR3 relied on the HTBI primer set. MiXCR, applied by TCRdb to the multiplex PCR reads, yields one record per CDR3 protein. The data contain approximately 620,000 distinct CDR3 sequences, about 16% of them singletons. This clonotype was recorded at least ten times. Patients showing uncontrolled infection, other autoimmune disease, pregnancy or lactation were ineligible. The CDR3 loop spans 11 amino acids. Deletions cut 6 bases from V and 3 bases from J, with 8 bases between. Germline lookup yields CDR1 GTSNPN and CDR2 SVGIG (reference sequence).

This clonotype was obtained from a woman between 40 and 50 years old with Graves' ophthalmopathy. The sample taken for sequencing was blood. The V and J genes are TRBV30 and TRBJ1-1, with D uncertain. The CDR3 here is CACPRDTEAFF. The CDR3 bases are TGTGCCTGTCCGAGGGACACTGAAGCTTTCTTT.